This T cell receptor (beta chain) was captured in a study of blood T cell repertoires in COVID-19. The wider study: Specimens from acute and convalescent COVID-19 originated in the United States, Italy and Spain. T cells, B-cell-depleted T cells, or PBMCs supplied cDNA or gDNA.

Assay: immunoSEQ multiplex PCR; the TCRdb copy retains only in-frame clones and omits some. The data contain about 68,000 clones, over 60% of them singletons. The CDR3 contains 14 residues. V lost 4 bases and J lost 2, with 12 bases in between. Germline CDR1 and CDR2: MNHEY and SVGEGT. The chain links TRBV6-2 or TRBV6-3 to TRBJ2-7; perhaps TRBD1 as D (6 bases). The receptor was isolated from a human donor in a cohort sampled during active COVID-19. Input material: peripheral blood. CDR3: CASSWGHRTYEQYF. DNA of the CDR3: TGTGCCAGCAGTTGGGGACACCGAACCTACGAGCAGTACTTC.